Below, 20 T cell receptor beta chains from the same sample are listed, as sequenced in a study of shared clonotypes between healthy human individuals. Assay: immunoSEQ multiplex PCR; the TCRdb copy retains only in-frame clones and omits some. The table shows 90,000 to 130,000 clones, with more than 65% occurring only once. What was sequenced was memory CD8+ T cells sorted from blood. Subset given: CD45RO+ cells pooled with CCR7-negative TemRA cells. The receptors here all came from a woman aged 30 to 39 in good health.

This clone was observed a few times. This chain joins TRBV7-9 and TRBJ2-7; D remains unclear. The CDR3 sequence is 11 residues long. V dropped 5 bases and J dropped 2 bases, with 4 bases sitting between them. Germline values: CDR1 SEHNR, CDR2 FQNEAQ (reference sequence). In nucleotides, the CDR3 is TGTGCCAGCAGCAATGCCTACGAGCAGTACTTC. This codes for CASSNAYEQYF.

This clone was detected only a few times. The chain joins TRBV20-1 to TRBJ2-5; D remains unclear. The better agreement between TRBJ2-7 and the DNA end casts doubt on the J call. The CDR3 sequence is 10 residues long. Looked up from germline, CDR1 is DFQATT and CDR2 is SNEGSKA (reference sequence). CDR3 DNA sequence: TGCAGTGCTAAGTGGGGCGAGCAGTACTTC. Amino acids: CSAKWGEQYF.

This rearrangement joins TRBV27 to TRBJ1-2; D is uncertain. V was pared by 4 bases and J by 7 bases, with 16 bases between. CDR3 length: 14 residues. Per germline, CDR1 MNHEY and CDR2 SMNVEV (reference sequence). Here the CDR3 DNA reads TGTGCCAGCAGTTCCATCACTGCTACCTCTGGCTACACCTTC. Translation gives CASSSITATSGYTF.

This chain joins TRBV28 and TRBJ2-7; 8 bases are shared with TRBD1. Germline loops: CDR1 MDHEN, CDR2 SYDVKM. This CDR3 has 15 residues. V gave up 6 bases and J gave up 7 bases; unmatched junction bases: 14. The CDR3 loop reads CASRVDRVSLGEQYF. The CDR3 nucleotides read TGTGCCAGCAGGGTGGACAGGGTTTCACTGGGGGAGCAGTACTTC.

This chain joins TRBV28 and TRBJ2-7; the match to TRBD2 covers 13 bases. The CDR3 is 17 residues long. CDR1 and CDR2 from the germline V gene are MDHEN and SYDVKM. J gave up 1 base and V 4 bases, and 7 bases lay outside the gene matches. CDR3 sequence (DNA): TGTGCCAGCAGTTCCGCAATGACTAGCGGGAGGTCCTACGAGCAGTACTTC. Translating it yields CASSSAMTSGRSYEQYF.

The V gene is TRBV9, the J gene TRBJ1-3, with D maybe TRBD1 (6 bases). The CDR3 covers 15 residues. Trimming took off 0 bases at V and 3 bases at J, with 10 bases between the two ends. Germline values: CDR1 SGDLS, CDR2 YYNGEE. CDR3 sequence: CASSVGGRGGNTIYF. The CDR3 DNA is TGTGCCAGCAGCGTAGGAGGCAGGGGTGGAAACACCATATATTTT.

The chain recombines TRBV30 with TRBJ2-5; TRBD1 aligns across 7 bases. Gene TRBJ2-7 matches the end of the DNA better, so the J call may be wrong. CDR1 is GTSNPN and CDR2 is SVGIG in the germline V gene (reference sequence). The CDR3 contains 14 residues. The CDR3 coding sequence is TGTGCCTGGAGTGTGGCACAGGGGACCTACGAGCAGTACTTC. This codes for CAWSVAQGTYEQYF.

This rearrangement joins TRBV7-8 to TRBJ2-7, with a weak D call TRBD2 (6 bases). This CDR3 has 16 residues. The V gene's germline CDR1 is SGHVS and CDR2 FQNEAQ. The V gene lost 5 bases and the J gene lost 1 base, with 18 bases spanning the gap. In DNA, the CDR3 is TGTGCCAGCAGCACCTACACCGGGACTCAGTCCTACGAGCAGTACTTC. Translated, it gives CASSTYTGTQSYEQYF.

The sample holds one count of this clone. The chain links TRBV9 to TRBJ2-7, with a tentative D call TRBD1 (5 bases). The CDR3 is 15 amino acids. With 3 bases removed from V and 2 bases from J, the gap between germline ends came to 15 bases. Germline V gene lookup returns CDR1 SGDLS and CDR2 YYNGEE. The CDR3 nucleotides read TGTGCCAGCAGCGAGGGGTCAGGCGGCCCCTACGAGCAGTACTTC. Its protein product is CASSEGSGGPYEQYF.

This clone was found once. V is TRBV7-9 and J is TRBJ2-1; D possibly corresponds to TRBD1 (5 bases). Germline V gives CDR1 SEHNR, CDR2 FQNEAQ (reference sequence). This CDR3 is built from 15 residues. V was pared by 1 base and J by 5 bases, with 12 bases between. In DNA form, the CDR3 reads TGTGCCAGCAGCTTAGTATCTGGACACAACAATGAGCAGTTCTTC. Its translation: CASSLVSGHNNEQFF.

This chain links TRBV6-1 with TRBJ2-2; D not certain. Trimming pared 11 bases from V and 1 base from J, leaving 11 bases between. CDR1 and CDR2 (germline): MNHNS, SASEGT. CDR3 length: 13 amino acids. This chain's CDR3 is CASQTVNTGELFF. DNA of the CDR3: TGTGCCTCACAGACGGTGAACACCGGGGAGCTGTTTTTT.

The V gene is TRBV5-1, the J gene TRBJ2-1; 9 bases map to TRBD2. The V and J ends lost 0 bases and 6 bases, in that order; junction bases with no gene match: 4. The CDR3 extends over 15 amino acids. Germline assignment: CDR1 SGHRS and CDR2 YFSETQ. Written as DNA, the CDR3 is TGCGCCAGCAGCTTGGTAGCGGGAGCGGGCAATGAGCAGTTCTTC. Translated: CASSLVAGAGNEQFF. Drawing the rest from reference TRBV5-1 and TRBJ2-1, the complete variable domain is KAGVTQTPRYLIKTRGQQVTLSCSPISGHRSVSWYQQTPGQGLQFLFEYFSETQRNKGNFPGRFSGRQFSNSRSEMNVSTLELGDSALYLCASSLVAGAGNEQFFGPGTRLTVL.

The chain has TRBV5-1 and TRBJ2-5; D might be TRBD2 (6 bases). V lost 4 bases, J lost 5 bases, and 18 bases lay in between. This CDR3 is built from 15 residues. Germline V gene lookup returns CDR1 SGHRS and CDR2 YFSETQ. For the CDR3, the DNA is TGCGCCAGCAGCCTAGTGGTGCCGGGGGTGGAGACCCAGTACTTC. It encodes CASSLVVPGVETQYF.

The rearrangement joins TRBV28 to TRBJ1-2; D not certain. Germline V gives CDR1 MDHEN, CDR2 SYDVKM. V lost 3 bases to trimming and J lost 8 bases, with 13 bases between them. This CDR3 comprises 13 residues. CDR3 bases: TGTGCCAGCAGTTTGGTGCCTTCAAGGGGCTACACCTTC. Translation: CASSLVPSRGYTF.

Details on this clone: At the DNA level, this CDR3 is encoded by other sequences in the same sample as well. The rearrangement joins TRBV18 to TRBJ2-7, with D perhaps TRBD1 (6 bases). The V gene's germline CDR1 is KGHSH and CDR2 LQKENI. V was trimmed by 5 bases and J by 1 base, leaving 15 bases between them. The CDR3 runs 15 residues. CDR3 sequence: CASSSKTGVSYEQYF. CDR3 DNA: TGTGCCAGCTCATCAAAGACAGGAGTATCCTACGAGCAGTACTTC.

This chain links TRBV5-6 with TRBJ2-7; 8 bases map to TRBD1. The CDR3 is made up of 13 amino acids. Looked up from germline, CDR1 is SGHDT and CDR2 is YYEEEE. V gave up 3 bases and J gave up 9 bases; unmatched junction bases: 8. DNA of the CDR3: TGTGCCAGCAGCTACTCAGGGGGCAACGGGCAGTACTTC. This gives the protein CASSYSGGNGQYF. The variable domain in full, completed from reference TRBV5-6 and TRBJ2-7, reads DAGVTQSPTHLIKTRGQQVTLRCSPKSGHDTVSWYQQALGQGPQFIFQYYEEEERQRGNFPDRFSGHQFPNYSSELNVNALLLGDSALYLCASSYSGGNGQYFGPGTRLTVT.

V gene TRBV23-1 combines with J gene TRBJ2-2, with TRBD1 matching 9 bases. TRBV23-1 is marked as an open reading frame, function uncertain. The V segment lost 2 bases and the J segment 1 base; nucleotides outside the gene matches: 2. This CDR3 comprises 16 residues. The CDR3 region is CASSQPGQGNTGELFF. CDR3 sequence (DNA): TGCGCCAGCAGTCAACCGGGACAGGGGAACACCGGGGAGCTGTTTTTT.

This chain joins TRBV18 and TRBJ2-5; D remains ambiguous. The V end lost 7 bases, the J end lost 5 bases, and 11 bases lay between the germline ends. Germline loops: CDR1 KGHSH, CDR2 LQKENI. The CDR3 totals 12 residues. CDR3 DNA sequence: TGTGCCAGCTTCGGTTCCTCGGAGACCCAGTACTTC. It yields the protein CASFGSSETQYF.

The CDR3 spells CASSQVSMGEANEQYF. The CDR3 DNA follows: TGCGCCAGCAGCCAGGTGTCAATGGGGGAAGCCAACGAGCAGTACTTC. V gene TRBV4-1 combines with J gene TRBJ2-7; D assignment may be TRBD1 or TRBD2 (5 bases each). The CDR3 spans 16 residues. Trimming removed 3 bases from V and 5 bases from J, with 20 bases in between. Germline CDR1 is MGHRA and CDR2 is YSYEKL.

Of note for this clone: Other DNA sequences from this sample encode an identical CDR3 as well. The V call is TRBV5-8, the J call TRBJ2-7; D might be TRBD1 (5 bases). V lost 1 base and J lost 2, with 7 bases in between. The CDR3 covers 13 residues. CDR1 is SGHTS, CDR2 YDEGEE, per germline. CDR3 amino acids: CASSLQGAYEQYF. The CDR3, as DNA: TGTGCCAGCAGCTTGCAGGGCGCCTACGAGCAGTACTTC. The variable domain in full, completed from reference TRBV5-8 and TRBJ2-7, reads EAGVTQSPTHLIKTRGQQATLRCSPISGHTSVYWYQQALGLGLQFLLWYDEGEERNRGNFPPRFSGRQFPNYSSELNVNALELEDSALYLCASSLQGAYEQYFGPGTRLTVT.